This T cell receptor beta chain was captured in a study of blood T cell repertoires in COVID-19. Study context: There were acute and convalescent COVID-19 samples, and they came from the United States, Italy and Spain.

Germline loops: CDR1 LGHNA, CDR2 YNFKEQ. The CDR3 has 15 residues. The ends were cut back, 2 bases at V and 2 bases at J, with 11 bases in the middle. The authors' processing: Estimates of nucleated cell counts were drawn from the amplification of reference gene primers. Repertoires were generated with immunoSEQ multiplex PCR, while TCRdb's copy carries only in-frame clones and drops some. V and J calls and clone size are as listed in that table; D and trimming were resolved from the DNA. The sample includes more than 250,000 clones, around 86% of them seen just once. V is TRBV4-2 and J is TRBJ2-3, with a possible D match to TRBD1 (6 bases). This TCR was recovered from a woman aged 25-40 years who had recovered from COVID-19. Material: peripheral blood. This chain's CDR3 is CASSQLTGITDTQYF. In nucleotides, the CDR3 is TGTGCCAGCAGCCAATTGACAGGAATCACAGATACGCAGTATTTT.